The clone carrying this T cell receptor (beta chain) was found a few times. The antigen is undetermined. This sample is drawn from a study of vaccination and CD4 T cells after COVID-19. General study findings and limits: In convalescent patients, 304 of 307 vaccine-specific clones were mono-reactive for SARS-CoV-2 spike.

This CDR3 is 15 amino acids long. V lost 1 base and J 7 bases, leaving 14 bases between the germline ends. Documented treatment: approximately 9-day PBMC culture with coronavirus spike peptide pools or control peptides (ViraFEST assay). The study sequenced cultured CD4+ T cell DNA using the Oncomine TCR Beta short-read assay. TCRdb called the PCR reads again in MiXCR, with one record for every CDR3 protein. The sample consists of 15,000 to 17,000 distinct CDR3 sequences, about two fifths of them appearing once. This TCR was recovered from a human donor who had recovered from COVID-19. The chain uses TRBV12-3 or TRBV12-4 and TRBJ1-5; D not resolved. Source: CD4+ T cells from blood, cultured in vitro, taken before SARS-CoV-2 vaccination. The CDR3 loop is CASSLGANNGQPQHF. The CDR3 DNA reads TGTGCCAGCAGTTTAGGGGCCAATAACGGGCAGCCCCAGCATTTT.